This passage covers 17 T cell receptor beta chains from one sample sequenced in a study of T cells after yellow fever vaccination. MiXCR was run by TCRdb on the 5' RACE reads, yielding one entry per CDR3 protein. The repertoire holds more than 350,000 distinct CDR3 sequences, with roughly 11% as singletons. The sample in question was PBMCs, obtained on the day of the first yellow fever vaccination. All receptors derive from a young man who received the YFV17D yellow fever vaccine.

In this sample, this clonotype turned up a few times. V and J are TRBV24-1 and TRBJ2-2; possibly TRBD2 for D (6 bases). CDR1 KGHDR and CDR2 SFDVKD come from the germline V gene. This CDR3 has 15 residues. V was pared by 4 bases and J by 3 bases, with 11 bases between. The CDR3 here is CATSEGTYDTGELFF. In DNA, the CDR3 is TGTGCCACCAGTGAAGGGACTTACGACACCGGGGAGCTGTTTTTT.

This chain uses TRBV5-6 with TRBJ2-5, with D unclear. This CDR3 contains 14 residues. V was clipped by 0 bases and J by 0 bases, with 6 bases between them. Germline V gene lookup returns CDR1 SGHDT and CDR2 YYEEEE. The CDR3 DNA is TGTGCCAGCAGCTTGGTGGCGTACCAAGAGACCCAGTACTTC. Its protein is CASSLVAYQETQYF.

This clonotype was seen only a few times. V gene TRBV6-5 combines with J gene TRBJ1-6; the D is unclear. The V end was cut by 3 bases, the J end by 7 bases, with 13 bases between. The CDR3 is made up of 15 amino acids. Germline-derived CDR1 and CDR2 are MNHEY and SVGAGI. The CDR3 region has the DNA TGTGCCAGCAGTTATCGGTGGAGCCTAAATTCACCCCTCCACTTT. It specifies CASSYRWSLNSPLHF.

The V call is TRBV5-5, the J call TRBJ2-1, with 8 bases matching TRBD1. Germline trimming cut 1 base from V and 7 bases from J; bases unmatched to any gene: 16. This CDR3 contains 18 residues. The germline CDR1 and CDR2 sequences are SGHKS and YYEKEE (reference sequence). In DNA, the CDR3 is TGTGCCAGCAGCTTGTGGCCCAAACAGGGGGTTGGGACGAATGAGCAGTTCTTC. Translated, it gives CASSLWPKQGVGTNEQFF.

The sample holds a few counts of this clonotype. The rearrangement uses TRBV6-1 and TRBJ2-1; TRBD2 matches at 7 bases. J was trimmed by 0 bases and V by 8 bases; bases with no gene match: 4. Germline CDR1 is MNHNS and CDR2 is SASEGT. CDR3 length: 14 residues. The CDR3 loop is CASQPGGSYNEQFF. CDR3 nucleotides: TGTGCCAGCCAACCGGGGGGCTCCTACAATGAGCAGTTCTTC.

J is TRBJ1-4 and V is TRBV5-6, with 7 bases matching TRBD1. The junction had 4 bases not matched to a gene; V was cut back by 0 bases and J by 2 bases. The CDR3 has 16 amino acids. CDR1 SGHDT and CDR2 YYEEEE come from the germline V gene. CDR3 sequence reads: CASSLERGGTNEKLFF. The CDR3 region has the DNA TGTGCCAGCAGCTTGGAACGAGGGGGCACTAATGAAAAACTGTTTTTT.

This clonotype was seen many times. The V and J genes are TRBV12-3 or TRBV12-4 and TRBJ2-1; weak D call: TRBD2 (7 bases). Trimming removed 6 bases at V and 10 bases at J, with 22 bases between. The CDR3 covers 15 residues. The CDR3 loop reads CASSLRGGAKGEQFF. In nucleotides, the CDR3 is TGTGCCAGCAGCCTTAGGGGGGGAGCAAAGGGGGAGCAGTTCTTC.

The chain joins TRBV19 to TRBJ2-7; 12 bases are shared with TRBD2. The V and J ends lost 3 bases and 3 bases, in that order; junction bases with no gene match: 12. The CDR3 runs 18 residues. Germline V lookup: CDR1 LNHDA, CDR2 SQIVND (reference sequence). The CDR3 region has the DNA TGTGCCAGTAGTATTGGATTCGCCGGGACTAGCGGGTTCTACGAGCAGTACTTC. It encodes CASSIGFAGTSGFYEQYF.

This clonotype was seen only a few times. The CDR3 here is CASSDRGYRNEQFF. Written as DNA, the CDR3 is TGCGCCAGCAGTGACAGGGGGTACCGCAATGAGCAGTTCTTC. The chain is built from TRBV5-1 and TRBJ2-1; 9 nucleotides agree with TRBD1. This CDR3 is built from 14 residues. V shed 5 bases, J shed 6 bases, and the junction held 6 bases outside the gene matches. CDR1 is SGHRS, CDR2 YFSETQ, per germline.

This clonotype was observed a handful of times. The chain joins TRBV15 to TRBJ2-5; perhaps TRBD2 as D (6 bases). The V end lost 5 bases, the J end lost 0 bases, and 13 bases lay between the germline ends. The CDR3 sequence is 15 residues long. CDR1 LNHNV and CDR2 YYDKDF come from the germline V gene (reference sequence). The CDR3 coding sequence is TGTGCCACCAGCCTGTGGGGCGGGGACCAAGAGACCCAGTACTTC. Its translation: CATSLWGGDQETQYF. The variable domain in full, completed from reference TRBV15 and TRBJ2-5, reads DAMVIQNPRYQVTQFGKPVTLSCSQTLNHNVMYWYQQKSSQAPKLLFHYYDKDFNNEADTPDNFQSRRPNTSFCFLDIRSPGLGDTAMYLCATSLWGGDQETQYFGPGTRLLVL.

V gene TRBV7-2 combines with J gene TRBJ2-1; 8 nucleotides match TRBD2. The CDR3 length is 12 residues. CDR1 and CDR2 (germline): SGHTA, FQGNSA. The V and J ends lost 5 bases and 10 bases, in that order; junction bases with no gene match: 4. CDR3 amino acids: CASSTWTSEQFF. As DNA, the CDR3 is TGTGCCAGCAGCACTTGGACTAGCGAGCAGTTCTTC.

This clonotype was found a few times. As DNA, the CDR3 is TGTGCCTGGAGTGTAGCCCCCGGAGTCACCGGGGAGCTGTTTTTT. The encoded protein is CAWSVAPGVTGELFF. The J gene is TRBJ2-2, the V gene TRBV30, with no clear D. The CDR3 is made up of 15 amino acids. The germline CDR1 and CDR2 sequences are GTSNPN and SVGIG (reference sequence). V dropped 0 bases and J dropped 4 bases, with 12 bases sitting between them.

The V and J genes are TRBV7-4 and TRBJ2-2; 9 nucleotides line up with TRBD2. In germline, CDR1 is SGHVT, CDR2 SQSDAQ. The junction had 8 bases not matched to a gene; V was cut back by 5 bases and J by 7 bases. This CDR3 has 15 residues. CDR3 in amino acids: CASSVRGGAGGELFF. DNA of the CDR3: TGTGCCAGCAGCGTTCGCGGGGGGGCCGGCGGGGAGCTGTTTTTT. The entire variable domain, with the rest obtained from reference TRBV7-4 and TRBJ2-2, is as follows: GAGVSQSPRYKVAKRGRDVALRCDSISGHVTLYWYRQTLGQGSEVLTYSQSDAQRDKSGRPSGRFSAERPERSVSTLKIQRTEQGDSAVYLCASSVRGGAGGELFFGEGSRLTVL.

Only a few counts were recorded for this clonotype. The chain joins TRBV27 to TRBJ2-7, with D possibly TRBD1 on 5 matching bases. The CDR3 is 16 amino acids. Trimming cost V 7 bases and J 3 bases, with 22 bases left between them. Germline lookup yields CDR1 MNHEY and CDR2 SMNVEV (reference sequence). The CDR3 nucleotides read TGTGCCAGCACCTTCAGACAGAATCCTCTGGGCTACGAGCAGTACGTC. This gives the protein CASTFRQNPLGYEQYV.

This clonotype has ten or more counts. The chain uses TRBV14 and TRBJ1-2; no definite D call. CDR3 length: 12 residues. V lost 0 bases, J lost 7 bases, and 6 bases lay in between. From germline, CDR1 is SGHDN and CDR2 FVKESK. DNA of the CDR3: TGTGCCAGCAGCCAAGATCGAGCTGGCTACACCTTC. It yields the protein CASSQDRAGYTF.

This rearrangement joins TRBV11-1 to TRBJ1-1; possibly TRBD1 for D (6 bases). The CDR3 is 18 amino acids. CDR1 SGHAT and CDR2 FQDESV come from the germline V gene (reference sequence). Deletions cut 5 bases from V and 0 bases from J, with 22 bases between. The CDR3 DNA reads as TGTGCCAGCAGCACCCACGACAGGCCCCCTGGTATGAACACTGAAGCTTTCTTT. It is translated as CASSTHDRPPGMNTEAFF.

This clonotype was picked up a small number of times. CDR3 sequence (DNA): TGCGCCAGCGCAATGGAGAACACCGGGGAGCTGTTTTTT. Protein product: CASAMENTGELFF. The V call is TRBV4-1, the J call TRBJ2-2; D not resolved. CDR1 is MGHRA and CDR2 is YSYEKL in the germline V gene. V was pared by 8 bases and J by 1 base, with 8 bases between. The CDR3 spans 13 residues.